The 2 T cell receptor beta chains reported below all come from one sample, sequenced in a study of shared clonotypes between healthy human individuals. Generated by immunoSEQ multiplex PCR, the TCRdb table keeps only in-frame clones and is missing some. The sample has roughly 1,100,000 clones, about 76% seen once; the top ten hold less than 1.5%. The specimen sequenced was memory CD4+ T cells sorted from blood. Specified subset: CD45RA-negative fraction. These receptors originate from a man younger than 35 in good health.

The gene calls are TRBV10-3 and TRBJ1-2; 12 nucleotides agree with TRBD1. This CDR3 spans 14 amino acids. V lost 6 bases to trimming and J lost 8 bases; unmatched junction nucleotides: 7. Germline V gene data show CDR1 as ENHRY and CDR2 as SYGVKD. The CDR3 nucleotides are TGTGCCATCAGCCCGGGACAGGGGGCGCGAGGCTACACCTTC. Amino acids: CAISPGQGARGYTF.

The gene calls are TRBV18 and TRBJ2-5, with D possibly TRBD2 on 5 matching bases. V was clipped by 0 bases and J by 1 base, with 9 bases between them. This CDR3 spans 15 amino acids. Germline lookup yields CDR1 KGHSH and CDR2 LQKENI. The CDR3 spells CASSPPAGSQETQYF. CDR3 sequence (DNA): TGTGCCAGCTCACCACCGGCGGGCTCCCAAGAGACCCAGTACTTC.